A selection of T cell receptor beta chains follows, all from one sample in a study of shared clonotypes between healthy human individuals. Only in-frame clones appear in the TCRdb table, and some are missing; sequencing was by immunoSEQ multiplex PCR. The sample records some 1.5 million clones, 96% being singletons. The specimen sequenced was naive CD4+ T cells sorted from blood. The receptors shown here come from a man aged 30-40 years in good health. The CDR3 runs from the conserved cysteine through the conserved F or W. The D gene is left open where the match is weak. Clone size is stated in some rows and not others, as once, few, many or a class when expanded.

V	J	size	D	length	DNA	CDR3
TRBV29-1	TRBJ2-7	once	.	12	TGCAGCGTCCAAGGGACCTCCTACGAGCAGTACTTC	CSVQGTSYEQYF
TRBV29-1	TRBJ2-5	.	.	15	TGCAGCGTTGTGGCCGCCGTCCTTGTGAGGGAGACCCAGTACTTC	CSVVAAVLVRETQYF
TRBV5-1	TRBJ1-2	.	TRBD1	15	TGCGCCAGCAGCTTGGGAAGACAGGGGGCGGATGGCTACACCTTC	CASSLGRQGADGYTF
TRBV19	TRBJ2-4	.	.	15	TGTGCCAGTAGTATCGAGTGGAGAGGGCTAAACATTCAGTACTTC	CASSIEWRGLNIQYF
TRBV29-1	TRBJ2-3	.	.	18	TGCAGCGTTGCCGGGCAACAGAACGCCCAAATTAACACAGATACGCAGTATTTT	CSVAGQQNAQINTDTQYF
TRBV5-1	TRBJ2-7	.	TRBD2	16	TGCGCCAGCAGCCCAACGCATAGCGGGCCGTCCTACGAGCAGTACTTC	CASSPTHSGPSYEQYF
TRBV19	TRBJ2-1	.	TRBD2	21	TGTGCCAGTAGTATCGGTTCTCGTCGGCTAGCGGGAGGGAGCTCCTACAATGAGCAGTTCTTC	CASSIGSRRLAGGSSYNEQFF
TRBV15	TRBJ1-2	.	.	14	TGTGCCACCAGCAGACGGGCAGGGTCCGATGGCTACACCTTC	CATSRRAGSDGYTF
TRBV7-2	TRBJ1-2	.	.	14	TGTGCCAGCAGCTTACAGGGACGGACGGGTGGCTACACCTTC	CASSLQGRTGGYTF
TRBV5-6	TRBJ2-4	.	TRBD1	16	TGTGCCAGCAGCTGGACAGGGGGTAGGGCCAAAAACATTCAGTACTTC	CASSWTGGRAKNIQYF
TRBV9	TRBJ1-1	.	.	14	TGTGCCAGCAGCGTGGGCCGTTTGAGCACTGAAGCTTTCTTT	CASSVGRLSTEAFF
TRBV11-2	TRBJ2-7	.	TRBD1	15	TGTGCCAGCAGCTTAGACAGGGGGAAGAGCTACGAGCAGTACTTC	CASSLDRGKSYEQYF
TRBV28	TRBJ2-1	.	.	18	TGTGCCAGCAGTTTATCCCCGCCTACAGGGCGACCTGGCAATGAGCAGTTCTTC	CASSLSPPTGRPGNEQFF
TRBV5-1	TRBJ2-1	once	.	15	TGCGCCAGCAGCAACTCAGGGAGCTCCTACAATGAGCAGTTCTTC	CASSNSGSSYNEQFF
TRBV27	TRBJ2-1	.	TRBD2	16	TGTGCCAGCAGTTTACGGACTAGCGGGAGGTCCAATGAGCAGTTCTTC	CASSLRTSGRSNEQFF
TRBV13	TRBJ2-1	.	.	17	TGTGCCAGCAGCTTAGGGGGGAGGAGGGTCCTCTACAATGAGCAGTTCTTC	CASSLGGRRVLYNEQFF
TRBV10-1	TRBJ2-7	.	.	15	TGCGCCAGCAGTGAGTCTGGGAACCCTTCGGACGAGCAGTACTTC	CASSESGNPSDEQYF
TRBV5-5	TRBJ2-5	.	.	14	TGTGCCAGCAGCTTGGAAGGGGTCCAAGAGACCCAGTACTTC	CASSLEGVQETQYF
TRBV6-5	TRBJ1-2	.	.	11	TGTGCCAGCAGCGACACCTATGGCTACACCTTC	CASSDTYGYTF
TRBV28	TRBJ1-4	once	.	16	TGTGCCAGCAACCTAAAAATGACAGCAACTAATGAAAAACTGTTTTTT	CASNLKMTATNEKLFF
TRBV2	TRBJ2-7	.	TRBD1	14	TGTGCCAGCAGCCGGGACAGTGGTTTCGTTGAGCAGTACTTC	CASSRDSGFVEQYF
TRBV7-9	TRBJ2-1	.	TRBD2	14	TGTGCCAGCAGCTTAGGAGCGGGGGGGAATGAGCAGTTCTTC	CASSLGAGGNEQFF
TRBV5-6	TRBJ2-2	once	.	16	TGTGCCAGCAGCTTGCGGTCTAGACGGGACACCGGGGAGCTGTTTTTT	CASSLRSRRDTGELFF
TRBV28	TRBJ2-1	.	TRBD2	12	TGTGCCAGCAGTCTATATAGCGGGAGGTTGTTCTTC	CASSLYSGRLFF
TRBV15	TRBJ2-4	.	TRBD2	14	TGTGCCACCAGCGCAGCGGGGGCCAAAAACATTCAGTACTTC	CATSAAGAKNIQYF
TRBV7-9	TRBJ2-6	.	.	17	TGTGCCAGCACCTCGGATCAACCCTTCTCTGGGGCCAACGTCCTGACTTTC	CASTSDQPFSGANVLTF
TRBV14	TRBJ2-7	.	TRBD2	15	TGTGCCAGCAGCCAAGATAGCAGGCGGGGGGGAGAGCAGTACTTC	CASSQDSRRGGEQYF